The present TCR beta chain was sequenced within a study of spatial heterogeneity in lung cancer (dated by TCRdb to the late 2010s). Concerning the study at large: More beta-chain than alpha-chain transcripts were consistently detected, likely reflecting higher beta-chain transcript abundance. TCR transcript counts in tumor regions correlated strongly with a T cell transcriptional module score from matched bulk RNA-seq. In the raw uncorrected reads, each unique combination of TCR and UMI appeared more than ten times on average. The study quantitatively compared TCR alpha and beta repertoires across multiple tumor regions, matched nontumor lung and blood in non-small cell lung cancer. Nonsynonymous mutation counts, determined by whole-exome sequencing of tumor tissue, were related to features of the TCR repertoire. Both alpha and beta chains were TCR-sequenced in hundreds of tumor regions, some 64 matched nontumor lung samples and around 54 PBMC samples obtained at surgery.

Including cysteine and phenylalanine, the CDR3 has 13 amino acids. Only the CDR3 portion is preserved as DNA: 39 bases, with reading frame beginning at the first base. V is shortened by 5 bases, J by 1 base, and the region joining them spans 8 bases. The germline V gene provides CDR1 MDHEN and CDR2 SYDVKM. Study-level results and caveats: The tumor nonsynonymous mutation count correlated with the number of expanded alpha and beta TCRs within the tumor. TCR-seq coverage of tumor T cells was estimated to be only roughly 7.3% for alpha chains and more than 11% for beta chains. Counts of ubiquitous and regional expanded TCRs correlated with counts of ubiquitous and regional nonsynonymous mutations, respectively. Confirming at a functional level the hypothesis that regional TCRs recognize regional mutations was considered to require additional single-cell paired TCR alpha and beta sequencing.

Read against the paper, the sample's time point label means: sample taken at primary tumor resection. Donors were around 69 patients with early-stage, untreated non-small cell lung cancer from the lung TRACERx cohort. Whole RNA extracted from tumor and nontumor lung tissue, or from cryopreserved PBMC samples, was used for TCR sequencing without cell sorting. Only patients with enough RNA available from two or more tumor regions were chosen for TCR sequencing. A lung pathologist reviewed the tumor and adjacent nontumor lung specimens before the specimens were selected. This clonotype was seen ten or more times. There is no known antigen for this receptor. The record has no base qualities; no much larger clone is one base away. The protocol used for the library was 5' RACE. Sequencing used a NextSeq 500. In the TCR library protocol, a unique molecular identifier was attached to each TCR cDNA molecule so that PCR and sequencing errors could be corrected. Regarding the original processing steps: TCR identification, UMI-based error correction and CDR3 extraction were performed with Decombinator tools. Expanded TCRs were defined as those above a frequency of 2 per 1,000, corresponding to the top 1% of the tumor frequency distribution. Expanded tumor TCRs statistically deemed absent (corrected P<0.05) from at least one tumor region were classed as regional, and all other expanded tumor TCRs were classed as ubiquitous. Renyi diversity was computed with the R vegan package after each repertoire had been subsampled 100 times to 5,000 TCRs. CDR3 similarity networks were built from amino acid triplet string-kernel similarity, with CDR3s being connected when pairwise similarity was above 0.82. TCRdb reworked the public reads: Q25 trimming with fastp, MiXCR clone assembly, productive beta chains retained. Rows merge per CDR3 protein into single entries with the most common DNA and genes. The V and J calls reflect TCRdb's pipeline rather than the authors' work. The sample table records some 13,000 distinct CDR3 sequences; over 3% of these occur just once. The ten largest clones represent more than 6% of the sample.

The sequencing here drew on lung tumor tissue, taken at surgery. The sequence was obtained from a male donor with early-stage non-small cell lung cancer. This receptor chain uses TRBV28 and TRBJ1-1; no D segment can be confidently identified. The CDR3 in this case is CASSPRKNTEAFF. DNA sequence: TGTGCCAGCAGTCCCCGCAAGAACACTGAAGCTTTCTTT.